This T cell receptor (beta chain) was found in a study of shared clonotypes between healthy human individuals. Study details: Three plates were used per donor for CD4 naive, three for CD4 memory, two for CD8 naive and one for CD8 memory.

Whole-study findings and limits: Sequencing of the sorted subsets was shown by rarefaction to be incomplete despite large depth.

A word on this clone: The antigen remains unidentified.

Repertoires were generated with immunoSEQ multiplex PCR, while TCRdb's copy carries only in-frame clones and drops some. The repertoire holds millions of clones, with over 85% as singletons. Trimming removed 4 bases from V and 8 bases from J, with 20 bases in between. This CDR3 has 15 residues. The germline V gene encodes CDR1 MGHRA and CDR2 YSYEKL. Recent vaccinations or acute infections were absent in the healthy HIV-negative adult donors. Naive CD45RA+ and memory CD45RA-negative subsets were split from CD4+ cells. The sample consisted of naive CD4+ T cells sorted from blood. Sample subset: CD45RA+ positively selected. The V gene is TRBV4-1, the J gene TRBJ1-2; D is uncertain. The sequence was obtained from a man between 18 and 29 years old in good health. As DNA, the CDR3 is TGCGCCAGCAGCCCTCCGGGCCAACCAGTGAGGGGCTACACCTTC. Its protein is CASSPPGQPVRGYTF.